This note documents a single T cell receptor (beta chain) sequence. Compared with germline, one end of the junction differs, possibly owing to a read error. These data are taken from a study of blood T cells in healthy people across ages. Primers used in a second PCR of about 7 to 12 cycles were a sample-barcoded 5' primer and a J-beta primer mix. TCRdb re-called the 5' RACE reads through MiXCR, storing one row per CDR3 protein. Of about 930,000 distinct CDR3 sequences in the sample, just under 30% were seen once. Another study also made use of these data, one on T cells of mothers and their children. That publication notes: Mothers and children who were related shared slightly more overlap than unrelated pairs, but not significantly more.

The origin of this receptor is a woman aged 35 to 49 in good health. Sequencing was carried out using blood.

CDR3 coding DNA: TGTGCCAGCAGTCACGGGAACGGGGAGCGGTTTTTT. Its protein product is CASSHGNGERFF. The V gene is TRBV6-2 or TRBV6-3, the J gene TRBJ2-2, with D possibly TRBD2 on 5 matching bases. The CDR3 sequence is 12 residues long. CDR1 MNHEY and CDR2 SVGEGT come from the germline V gene.